This T cell receptor beta chain was observed in a study of tumor-infiltrating lymphocytes in primary liver carcinoma (dated by TCRdb to 2017 to 2019). For context, the study as a whole: Surgical resection was performed in China between 2015 and March 2016 on about 5 patients with histopathologically diagnosed primary liver carcinoma. Of the five patients, three men and two women aged 30 to 69 years, four had hepatocellular carcinoma and one had combined HCC and intrahepatic cholangiocarcinoma. The five patients had tumors staged T1-T3 N0M0, with maximum diameters ranging from roughly 4.2 to 11 cm. Roughly 3.65 to 7.13 million productive TCRbeta reads were obtained per sample, and no significant difference in read depth was found between tissue types. For each liver tumor, the study sampled five regions along with adjacent normal tissue and blood, and applied TCRbeta repertoire sequencing, expression microarrays and whole-exome sequencing. TCRbeta repertoire sequencing covered roughly 35 specimens from 5 patients: around 25 tumor regions, 5 adjacent noncancerous liver tissues and 5 peripheral blood samples. Repertoires from technical replicates were highly reproducible, with mean shared-clone rates about 0.88 and correlation coefficients above 0.95.

Starting from about 550 ng total RNA, TCRbeta-specific cDNA was produced by reverse transcription with a constant-region primer and ProtoScript II reverse transcriptase. Three nested multiplex PCR rounds, following a slightly modified ARM-PCR procedure, were used to build the TCRbeta libraries. Each of the first two PCR rounds ran for around 9 cycles and used multiplex TRBV1-TRBV30 forward primers together with a Cbeta reverse primer. A final 25-cycle PCR with Deep VentR polymerase added sample barcodes and Illumina adapters. Amplicons of 200-500 bp were gel-purified with a QIAquick gel extraction kit before sequencing. An Illumina HiSeq 2500 was used to sequence the TCRbeta amplicons with 250-bp paired-end reads. On the authors' methods: Trimmomatic v0.33 was used to quality-trim the reads, and FLASH v1.2.11 was used to merge paired reads so that full CDR3 sequences could be recovered. MiGEC v1.2.1b assigned V, D and J germline segments to the rearranged TCRbeta sequences. Clonotype statistics, along with Shannon-Wiener diversity indices, were calculated using VDJtools v1.0.0. To reduce sampling bias, subsequent analyses other than the diversity analysis used only the 250 most abundant clonotypes in each sample. TCRdb took the public reads, trimmed them with fastp at Q25, ran MiXCR for clone calling and kept in-frame beta chains. Each record represents a unique CDR3 protein, reported with the most common genes and DNA among its rows. The V and J calls and clone size are TCRdb's, not the authors'. This sample lists approximately 300,000 distinct CDR3 sequences; 65% were detected once. Roughly 8.6% of the sample lies in the top ten.

According to the germline V gene (reference sequence), CDR1 reads SEHNR and CDR2 reads FQNEAQ. The CDR3 covers 13 residues, taking in both the cysteine and the phenylalanine. CDR3 DNA is the only sequence kept; it has 39 bases, read in frame from the first base. The paper as a whole reports these results and caveats: Because only the TCR beta chain was sequenced and unpaired alpha chains were not captured, true repertoire diversity is likely underestimated. Comparison of CD4+ and CD8+ T cell repertoires was precluded by the use of bulk unsorted samples. Compared with blood, tumors had a significantly larger share of the repertoire taken up by the top 250 clones (p = 0.039). Only five or six patients were included in the study, and the authors note that the findings should be validated in a larger study. Pairs of tumor regions showed greater repertoire overlap (mean about 35%) than tumor-adjacent pairs (approximately 17%) or tumor-blood pairs (approximately 15%), which is consistent with antigen-driven expansion.

This clonotype turned up a few times. There is no known antigen for this receptor. A much larger clone sits a single nucleotide away, making a read error possible. Blood RNA was extracted from unsorted whole blood with TRIzol reagent; germline DNA came from the DNeasy Blood & Tissue kit. At the time of sampling, the patients had chronic HBV infection and had not received any treatment. Before surgery, roughly 4 milliliters of peripheral blood were collected into K2EDTA tubes. The sequence derives from a man aged 35 to 55 with primary liver carcinoma and hepatitis B virus infection. The chain is assembled from TRBV7-9 and TRBJ2-7; TRBD2 agrees with 7 junctional bases. Material for sequencing was peripheral blood. Read as DNA, the sequence is TGTGCCAGCAGCTCCGGGACTACCTACGAGCGGTACTTC. Its protein is CASSSGTTYERYF.